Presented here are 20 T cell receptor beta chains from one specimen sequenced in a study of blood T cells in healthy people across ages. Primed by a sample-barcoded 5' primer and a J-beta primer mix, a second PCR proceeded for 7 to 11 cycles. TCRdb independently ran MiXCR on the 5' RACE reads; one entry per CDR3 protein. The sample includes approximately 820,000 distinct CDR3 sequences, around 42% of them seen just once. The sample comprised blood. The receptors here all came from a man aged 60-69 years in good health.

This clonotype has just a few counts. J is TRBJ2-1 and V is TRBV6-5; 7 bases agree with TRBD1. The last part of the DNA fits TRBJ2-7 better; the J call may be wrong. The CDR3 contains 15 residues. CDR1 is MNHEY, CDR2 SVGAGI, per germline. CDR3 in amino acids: CASIPQGSSYNEQYF. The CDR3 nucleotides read TGTGCCAGCATCCCACAGGGGAGCTCCTACAATGAGCAGTACTTC.

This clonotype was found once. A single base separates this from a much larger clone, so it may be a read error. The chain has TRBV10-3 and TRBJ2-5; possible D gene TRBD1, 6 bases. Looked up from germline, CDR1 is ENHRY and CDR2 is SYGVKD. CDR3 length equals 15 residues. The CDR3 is CAVSPGTTNQETQYF. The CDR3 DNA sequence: TGTGCCGTCAGCCCTGGGACAACTAACCAAGAGACCCAGTACTTC.

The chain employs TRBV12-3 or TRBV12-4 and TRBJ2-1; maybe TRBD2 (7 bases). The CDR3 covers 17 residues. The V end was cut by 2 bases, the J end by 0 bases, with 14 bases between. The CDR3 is CASSLFNGGPSYNEQFF. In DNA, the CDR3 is TGTGCCAGCAGTTTATTTAACGGGGGGCCCTCCTACAATGAGCAGTTCTTC.

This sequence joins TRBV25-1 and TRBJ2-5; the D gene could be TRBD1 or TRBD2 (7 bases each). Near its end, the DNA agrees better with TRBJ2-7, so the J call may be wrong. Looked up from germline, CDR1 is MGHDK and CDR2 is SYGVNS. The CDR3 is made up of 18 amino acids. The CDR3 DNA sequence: TGTGCCAGCAGTGGACCTCTTCAGGGGGGGCGGGTTGTCTACGAGCAGTACTTC. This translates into CASSGPLQGGRVVYEQYF.

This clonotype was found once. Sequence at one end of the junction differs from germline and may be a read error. CDR3 bases: TGTGCCGGCAGTTACGATCGTCCCAGCGGGGGGAACAATGAGCAGTACTTC. It encodes CAGSYDRPSGGNNEQYF. This sequence joins TRBV6-5 and TRBJ2-7; TRBD2 matches at 9 bases. Germline V lookup: CDR1 MNHEY, CDR2 SVGAGI. The CDR3 consists of 17 residues.

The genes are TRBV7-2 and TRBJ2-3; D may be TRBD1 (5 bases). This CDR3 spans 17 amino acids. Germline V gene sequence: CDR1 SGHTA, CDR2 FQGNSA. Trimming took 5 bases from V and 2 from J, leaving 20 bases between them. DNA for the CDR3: TGTGCCAGCAGCATAGGACAAACCATCCGACACACAGATACGCAGTATTTT. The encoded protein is CASSIGQTIRHTDTQYF.

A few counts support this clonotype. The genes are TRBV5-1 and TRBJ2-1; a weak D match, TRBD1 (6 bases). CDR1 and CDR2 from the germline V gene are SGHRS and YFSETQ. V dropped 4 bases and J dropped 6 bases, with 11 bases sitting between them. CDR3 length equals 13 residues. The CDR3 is CASSITGSNEQFF. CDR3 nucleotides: TGCGCCAGCAGCATAACAGGGTCCAATGAGCAGTTCTTC.

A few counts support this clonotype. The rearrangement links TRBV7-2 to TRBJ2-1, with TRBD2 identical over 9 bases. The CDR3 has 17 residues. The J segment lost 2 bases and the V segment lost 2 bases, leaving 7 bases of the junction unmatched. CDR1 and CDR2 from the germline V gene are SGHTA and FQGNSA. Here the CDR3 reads CASSLLASGAPYNEQFF. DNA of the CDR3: TGTGCCAGCAGCTTACTCGCTAGCGGGGCGCCCTACAATGAGCAGTTCTTC.

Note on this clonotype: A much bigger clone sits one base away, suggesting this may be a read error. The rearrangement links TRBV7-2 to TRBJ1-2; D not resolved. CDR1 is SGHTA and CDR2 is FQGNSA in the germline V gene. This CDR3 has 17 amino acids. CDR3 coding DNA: TGTGCCAGCAGCTTAGATTCGGGATACACGGCCGACTATGGCTACATCTTC. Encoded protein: CASSLDSGYTADYGYIF.

For the CDR3, the DNA is TGTGCCAGCAGTCCAAACCCGACAGGCGTGAACACTGAAGCTTTCTTT. It encodes CASSPNPTGVNTEAFF. The V and J genes are TRBV6-2 or TRBV6-3 and TRBJ1-1, with a possible D match to TRBD1 (6 bases). The CDR3 is 16 residues long. Germline V gives CDR1 MNHEY, CDR2 SVGEGT. Trimming pared 5 bases from V and 0 bases from J, leaving 16 bases between.

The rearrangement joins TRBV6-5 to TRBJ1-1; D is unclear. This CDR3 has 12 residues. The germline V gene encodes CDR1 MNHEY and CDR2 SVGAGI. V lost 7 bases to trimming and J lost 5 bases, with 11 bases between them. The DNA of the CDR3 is TGTGCCAGCAATACCCCGGGGACTGAAGCTTTCTTT. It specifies CASNTPGTEAFF.

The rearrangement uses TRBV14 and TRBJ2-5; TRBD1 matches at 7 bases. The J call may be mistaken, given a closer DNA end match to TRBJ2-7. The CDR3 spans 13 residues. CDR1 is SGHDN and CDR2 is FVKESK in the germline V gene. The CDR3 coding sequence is TGTGCCAGCAGCCAGTACACAGGGGTCGAGCAGTACTTC. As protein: CASSQYTGVEQYF.

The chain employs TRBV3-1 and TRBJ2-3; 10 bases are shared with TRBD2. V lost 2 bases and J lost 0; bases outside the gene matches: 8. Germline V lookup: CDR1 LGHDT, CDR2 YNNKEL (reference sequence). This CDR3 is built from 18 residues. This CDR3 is CASSQLSGGEGSTDTQYF. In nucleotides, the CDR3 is TGTGCCAGCAGCCAATTAAGCGGGGGGGAAGGGAGCACAGATACGCAGTATTTT.

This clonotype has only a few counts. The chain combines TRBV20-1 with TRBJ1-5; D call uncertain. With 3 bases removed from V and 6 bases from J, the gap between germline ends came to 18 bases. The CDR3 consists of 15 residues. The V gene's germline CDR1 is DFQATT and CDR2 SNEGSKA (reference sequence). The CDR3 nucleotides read TGCAGTGCTAGTGACCCGACTTTGCGAGGTCAGCCCCAGCATTTT. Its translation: CSASDPTLRGQPQHF.

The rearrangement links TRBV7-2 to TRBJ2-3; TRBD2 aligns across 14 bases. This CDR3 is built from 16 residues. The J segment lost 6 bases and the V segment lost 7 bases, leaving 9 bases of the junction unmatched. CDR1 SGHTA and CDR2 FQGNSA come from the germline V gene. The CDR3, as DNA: TGTGCCAGCACCAGACTAGCGGGGGGGTCGGCTGATACGCAGTATTTT. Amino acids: CASTRLAGGSADTQYF.

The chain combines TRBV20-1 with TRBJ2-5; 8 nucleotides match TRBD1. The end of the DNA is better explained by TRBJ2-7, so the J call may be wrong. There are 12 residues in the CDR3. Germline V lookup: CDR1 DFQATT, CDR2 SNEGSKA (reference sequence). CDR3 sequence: CSVRDRNYEQYF. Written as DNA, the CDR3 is TGCAGCGTTAGGGACAGGAATTACGAGCAGTACTTC.

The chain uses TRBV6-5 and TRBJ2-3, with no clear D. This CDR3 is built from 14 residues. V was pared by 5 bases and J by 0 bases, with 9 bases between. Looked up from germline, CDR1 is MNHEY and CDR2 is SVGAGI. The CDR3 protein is CASSIYDSTDTQYF. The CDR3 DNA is TGTGCCAGCAGTATATACGACAGCACAGATACGCAGTATTTT.

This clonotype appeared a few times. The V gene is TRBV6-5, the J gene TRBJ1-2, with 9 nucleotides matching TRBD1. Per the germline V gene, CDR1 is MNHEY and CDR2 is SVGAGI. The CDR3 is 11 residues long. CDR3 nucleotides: TGTACGGCGGGACAGGGCTATGGCTACACCTTC. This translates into CTAGQGYGYTF.

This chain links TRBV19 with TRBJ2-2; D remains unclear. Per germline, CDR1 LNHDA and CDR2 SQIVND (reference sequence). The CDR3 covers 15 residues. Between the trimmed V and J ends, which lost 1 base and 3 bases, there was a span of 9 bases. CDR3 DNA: TGTGCCAGTAGTATAGGGCAGGTTGACACCGGGGAGCTGTTTTTT. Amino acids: CASSIGQVDTGELFF. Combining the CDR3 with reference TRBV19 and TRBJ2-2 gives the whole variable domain DGGITQSPKYLFRKEGQNVTLSCEQNLNHDAMYWYRQDPGQGLRLIYYSQIVNDFQKGDIAEGYSVSREKKESFPLTVTSAQKNPTAFYLCASSIGQVDTGELFFGEGSRLTVL.

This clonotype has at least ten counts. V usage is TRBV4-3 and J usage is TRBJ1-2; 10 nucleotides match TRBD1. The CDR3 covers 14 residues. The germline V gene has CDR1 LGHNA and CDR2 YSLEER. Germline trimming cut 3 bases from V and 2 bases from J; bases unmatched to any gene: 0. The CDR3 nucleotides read TGCGCCAGCAGCCAGGACAGGGGGAACTATGGCTACACCTTC. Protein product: CASSQDRGNYGYTF.